The 7 T cell receptor beta chains below all came from one sample that was sequenced in a study of human T cells and chemical hapten exposure. TCRdb processed the 5' RACE reads anew with MiXCR; each CDR3 protein has one entry. The sample includes approximately 150,000 distinct CDR3 sequences, about 4.3% of them seen just once. Unfractionated whole blood was the source from which total RNA was extracted. These receptors were collected from a female donor in good health.

This clonotype was picked up many times. The chain couples TRBV20-1 to TRBJ1-5; D may be TRBD1 (5 bases). From germline, CDR1 is DFQATT and CDR2 SNEGSKA (reference sequence). V lost 3 bases and J lost 0, with 15 bases in between. The CDR3 totals 16 residues. DNA for the CDR3: TGCAGTGCTAGTCGGGGACCCCCTTATAGCAATCAGCCCCAGCATTTT. Its translation is CSASRGPPYSNQPQHF.

This clonotype was seen a handful of times. The V and J genes are TRBV25-1 and TRBJ2-3; 10 bases are a match to TRBD2. The J segment lost 1 base and the V segment lost 6 bases, leaving 16 bases of the junction unmatched. The CDR3 covers 19 residues. The germline gives CDR1 MGHDK, CDR2 SYGVNS. The CDR3: CASRRLAGEGLVCTDTQYF. For the CDR3, the DNA is TGTGCCAGCAGGAGGCTAGCGGGGGAAGGATTGGTTTGCACAGATACGCAGTATTTT.

Many counts were recorded for this clonotype. This chain joins TRBV30 and TRBJ2-1; no reliable D call. V shed 7 bases and J shed 0 bases, with 16 bases lying between them. The CDR3 is 15 residues long. Looked up from germline, CDR1 is GTSNPN and CDR2 is SVGIG (reference sequence). The CDR3 loop is CAYLKDGSSYNEQFF. Written as DNA, the CDR3 is TGTGCCTACCTAAAGGACGGAAGCTCCTACAATGAGCAGTTCTTC.

The chain uses TRBV4-2 and TRBJ1-3, with unresolved D. Germline CDR1 LGHNA, CDR2 YNFKEQ. V was clipped by 0 bases and J by 2 bases, with 11 bases between them. The CDR3 spans 16 residues. This chain's CDR3 is CASSQDGSGAGNTIYF. In nucleotides, the CDR3 is TGTGCCAGCAGCCAAGATGGGTCAGGAGCTGGAAACACCATATATTTT.

This clonotype was detected many times. J is TRBJ1-2 and V is TRBV7-9; 7 nucleotides agree with TRBD1. In germline, CDR1 is SEHNR, CDR2 FQNEAQ (reference sequence). The CDR3 runs 13 residues. J gave up 10 bases and V 5 bases, and 10 bases lay outside the gene matches. CDR3 amino acids: CASSRDSSLLYTF. The CDR3 DNA reads TGTGCCAGCAGCCGGGACAGCTCTTTACTCTACACCTTC.

CDR3 sequence (DNA): TGTGCCAGCAGTTTCCGGCAGCCGAACACCGGGGAGCTGTTTTTT. Its protein product is CASSFRQPNTGELFF. This chain uses TRBV27 with TRBJ2-2, with D hard to call. Germline-derived CDR1 and CDR2 are MNHEY and SMNVEV (reference sequence). This CDR3 region has 15 residues. V lost 3 bases and J lost 0, with 8 bases in between.

This clonotype was recorded many times. The V call is TRBV28, the J call TRBJ1-1; 9 positions match TRBD1. V dropped 9 bases and J dropped 3; count of bases not matched to a gene: 8. The CDR3 runs 14 residues. From germline, CDR1 is MDHEN and CDR2 SYDVKM. The CDR3 DNA is TGTGCCAGTGATGATACAGGGGGCCACACTGAAGCTTTCTTT. Its protein is CASDDTGGHTEAFF.